The 5 T cell receptor beta chains below come from one sample, sequenced in a study of tumor and adjacent non-tumor tissue in lung cancer. The template was RNA from unsorted bulk tissue. More than 3 cm separated this lung sample from the edge of the tumor. TCRbeta libraries were built with three rounds of nested PCR, modified from ARM-PCR. TCRdb itself ran the multiplex PCR reads through MiXCR, one entry per CDR3 protein. The table lists some 100,000 distinct CDR3 sequences, 65% of them singletons, with about 19% in the top ten. Source material: distant non-tumor lung tissue. The receptors derive from a man aged 30 to 39 with non-small cell lung cancer.

This clonotype came up once. The chain is built from TRBV20-1 and TRBJ2-1; 9 bases agree with TRBD2. CDR1 DFQATT and CDR2 SNEGSKA come from the germline V gene (reference sequence). The CDR3 extends over 14 amino acids. This CDR3 is CRAQGAGGHNEHFF. CDR3 nucleotides: TGCAGAGCACAGGGAGCGGGAGGTCACAATGAACATTTCTTC.

The CDR3 nucleotides are TGCAGCGTTGAGTCCTTCGGGGCAGATACACACTATTTT. As protein: CSVESFGADTHYF. The chain joins TRBV29-1 to TRBJ2-3; D might be TRBD1 or TRBD2, each matching 5 bases. V was trimmed by 3 bases and J by 15 bases, leaving 22 bases between them. Looked up from germline, CDR1 is SQVTM and CDR2 is ANQGSEA. The CDR3 covers 13 residues.

Worth noting for this clonotype: The junction and the germline gene differ at one end; a read error may be behind it. The chain recombines TRBV20-1 with TRBJ2-3; tentatively, D is TRBD1 (7 bases). The CDR3 extends over 16 amino acids. The V gene's germline CDR1 is DFQATT and CDR2 SNEGSKA (reference sequence). CDR3 in amino acids: CSARDPTRGGTDMQYF. The CDR3 DNA sequence: TGCAGTGCTAGAGACCCCACGCGAGGGGGGACAGATATGCAGTATTTT.

A word on this clonotype: A much larger clone differs from this one at a single base, so this may be a read error. Lacking the conserved final phenylalanine or tryptophan, this CDR3 likely reflects a read error. V and J are TRBV20-1 and TRBJ2-3, with a possible D match to TRBD2 (7 bases). Germline assignment: CDR1 DFQATT and CDR2 SNEGSKA (reference sequence). CDR3 length equals 14 residues. V lost 6 bases, J lost 3 bases, and 16 bases lay in between. The chain's CDR3 is CSASWGGRTDTQYL. CDR3 coding DNA: TGCAGTGCCAGCTGGGGGGGCCGAACAGATACGCAGTATCTT.

The chain is built from TRBV11-2 and TRBJ2-3, with D tentatively TRBD2 (5 bases). Germline CDR1 and CDR2: SGHAT and FQNNGV. The CDR3 has 17 residues. Trimming pared 0 bases from V and 2 bases from J, leaving 15 bases between. This CDR3 reads CASSLDSASLTTDTQYF. In DNA, the CDR3 is TGTGCCAGCAGCTTAGATTCGGCTAGCCTTACCACAGATACGCAGTATTTT.